This TCR beta chain was sequenced for a study of shared clonotypes between healthy human individuals. Study results and limitations: Rarefaction revealed incomplete sorted-subset sequencing despite large depth.

The CDR3 length is 15 residues. Germline values: CDR1 MNHEY, CDR2 SVGAGI. V dropped 0 bases and J dropped 4 bases, with 12 bases sitting between them. Splitting the CD4+ cells yielded a CD45RA+ naive subset and a CD45RA-negative memory subset. The assay ran at deep level. The authors split each subset's genomic DNA evenly across several immunoSEQ plates. TCRdb keeps only in-frame clones here, not all; method: immunoSEQ multiplex PCR. The top ten clones hold more than 1.5% of a sample with more than 550,000 clones, around 77% of them seen once. As to this clone: Its antigen remains unknown.

The chain couples TRBV6-5 to TRBJ1-1, with a possible D match to TRBD1 (5 bases). Sequences were obtained from memory CD4+ T cells sorted from blood. The subset is: CD45RA-negative fraction. The clonotype was recovered from a woman between 25 and 40 years old in good health. The CDR3 region is CASSYSAGPGTEAFF. In nucleotides, the CDR3 is TGTGCCAGCAGTTACTCGGCAGGGCCGGGCACTGAAGCTTTCTTT.